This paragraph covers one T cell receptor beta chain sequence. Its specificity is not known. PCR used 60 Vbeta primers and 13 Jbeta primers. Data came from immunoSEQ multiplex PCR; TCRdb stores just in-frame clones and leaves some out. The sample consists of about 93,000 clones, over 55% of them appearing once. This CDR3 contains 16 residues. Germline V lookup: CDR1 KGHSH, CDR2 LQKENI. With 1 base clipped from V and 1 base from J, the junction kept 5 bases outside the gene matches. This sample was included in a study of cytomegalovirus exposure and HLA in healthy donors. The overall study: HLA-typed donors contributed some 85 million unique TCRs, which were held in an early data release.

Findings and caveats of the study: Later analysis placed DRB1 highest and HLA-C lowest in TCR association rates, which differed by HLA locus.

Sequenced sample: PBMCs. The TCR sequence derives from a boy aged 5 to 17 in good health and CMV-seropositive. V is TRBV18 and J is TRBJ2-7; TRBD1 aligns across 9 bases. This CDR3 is CASSPRTGDLSYEQYF. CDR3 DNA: TGTGCCAGCTCACCACGGACAGGGGACCTATCCTACGAGCAGTACTTC.